The clone carrying this T cell receptor (beta chain) was detected a few times. This specimen comes from a study of blood T cells in healthy people across ages. Together with a sample-barcoded 5' primer, a J-beta primer mix was included in a second PCR lasting roughly 6 to 12 cycles. Through a template-switch adaptor with 12 random nucleotides, each cDNA molecule received a tag. TCRdb reanalysed the 5' RACE reads using MiXCR and keeps one entry per CDR3 protein. Found here are almost 550,000 distinct CDR3 sequences, 24% of them singletons; the top ten hold 7.5% to 9%. The length of the CDR3 is 15 residues. V was pared by 5 bases and J by 2 bases, with 7 bases of the junction left unmatched. Germline assignment: CDR1 MDHEN and CDR2 SYDVKM. Staff drew roughly 10 milliliters of peripheral blood from each donor. The same sample was also studied in work on T cells of mothers and their children. This second study says: The M1S primer of the second PCR added sample barcodes and 2-4 random nucleotides. It was related mother-child pairs that showed slightly higher overlap than unrelated pairs, without reaching significance.

Sequenced sample: blood. The V call is TRBV28, the J call TRBJ2-5; the match to TRBD2 covers 8 bases. The source is a boy aged 5 to 17 in good health. CDR3 DNA sequence: TGTGCCAGCAGTCAGGACACTAGCGGTCAAGAGACCCAGTACTTC. Amino acids: CASSQDTSGQETQYF. Full variable domain (rest looked up from reference TRBV28 and TRBJ2-5): DVKVTQSSRYLVKRTGEKVFLECVQDMDHENMFWYRQDPGLGLRLIYFSYDVKMKEKGDIPEGYSVSREKKERFSLILESASTNQTSMYLCASSQDTSGQETQYFGPGTRLLVL.